One and the same sample provided the 9 T cell receptor beta chains below, sequenced in a study of blood T cell repertoires in COVID-19. Produced via immunoSEQ multiplex PCR; TCRdb's table is partial and in-frame only. The repertoire holds 200,000 to 300,000 clones, with around 92% as singletons. The source material was peripheral blood. These receptors all stem from a person under 30 with COVID-19, enrolled during active disease.

The chain uses TRBV6-2 or TRBV6-3 and TRBJ2-7; 8 bases align to TRBD1. J was trimmed by 0 bases and V by 2 bases; bases with no gene match: 3. The CDR3 is 15 amino acids. The germline V gene encodes CDR1 MNHEY and CDR2 SVGEGT. The CDR3, as DNA: TGTGCCAGCAGTTACGCCGGACAGGGCTCCTACGAGCAGTACTTC. Protein sequence: CASSYAGQGSYEQYF.

The gene calls are TRBV7-9 and TRBJ2-7, with 7 bases fitting TRBD1. The CDR3 spans 13 residues. Per germline, CDR1 SEHNR and CDR2 FQNEAQ (reference sequence). V dropped 5 bases and J dropped 3; count of bases not matched to a gene: 4. The CDR3 DNA is TGTGCCAGCAGCCGGACAGGAGGCTACGAGCAGTACTTC. Translated: CASSRTGGYEQYF.

This chain links TRBV11-1 with TRBJ2-7; the D is unclear. CDR1 SGHAT and CDR2 FQDESV come from the germline V gene (reference sequence). V lost 3 bases and J lost 0, with 9 bases in between. CDR3 length: 14 residues. Here the CDR3 reads CASSFLGSSYEQYF. In DNA, the CDR3 is TGTGCCAGCAGCTTCCTCGGTAGCTCCTACGAGCAGTACTTC.

The genes are TRBV24-1 and TRBJ1-2; no clear D gene. Trimming pared 5 bases from V and 8 bases from J, leaving 11 bases between. The CDR3 spans 12 residues. The germline gives CDR1 KGHDR, CDR2 SFDVKD. The DNA for the CDR3 is TGTGCCACCAGTGCCGAGCGGGCAGGCTACACCTTC. Its protein product is CATSAERAGYTF.

The chain uses TRBV10-1 and TRBJ2-2; a possible D gene is TRBD1 (5 bases). Trimming took off 2 bases at V and 4 bases at J, with 17 bases between the two ends. The CDR3 is made up of 17 amino acids. Germline V gene data show CDR1 as WNHNN and CDR2 as SYGVQD (reference sequence). CDR3 amino acids: CASSERAMRQSTGELFF. The CDR3 DNA sequence: TGCGCCAGCAGTGAGAGGGCGATGCGACAGTCCACCGGGGAGCTGTTTTTT.

The chain couples TRBV24-1 to TRBJ2-2, with TRBD1 matching 7 bases. V was pared by 4 bases and J by 7 bases, with 5 bases of the junction left unmatched. The CDR3 spans 14 residues. Germline V CDR1 and CDR2: KGHDR, SFDVKD. Written as DNA, the CDR3 is TGTGCCACCAGTGACCTCAGGGGGTTCGGGGAGCTGTTTTTT. This codes for CATSDLRGFGELFF.

This rearrangement joins TRBV5-1 to TRBJ1-1; D is possibly TRBD1 (5 bases). The germline V gene has CDR1 SGHRS and CDR2 YFSETQ. Trimming cost V 4 bases and J 4 bases, with 14 bases left between them. The CDR3 covers 14 residues. The chain's CDR3 is CASSRTSGVTEAFF. In DNA form, the CDR3 reads TGCGCCAGCAGCCGGACCTCGGGGGTCACTGAAGCTTTCTTT.

The chain joins TRBV10-3 to TRBJ1-3, with D perhaps TRBD1 (5 bases). The CDR3 runs to 16 residues. Looked up from germline, CDR1 is ENHRY and CDR2 is SYGVKD. Trimming left V 0 bases short and J 4 bases short, with 13 bases between. DNA of the CDR3: TGTGCCATCAGTGAGTCTCAGGGTTGGGGAGGAAACACCATATATTTT. Amino acid sequence: CAISESQGWGGNTIYF.

J is TRBJ1-2 and V is TRBV2, with D perhaps matching TRBD1 (5 bases). V lost 1 base, J lost 0 bases, and 6 bases lay in between. The germline gives CDR1 SNHLY, CDR2 FYNNEI. This CDR3 is 14 amino acids long. This CDR3 reads CASSEGTTNYGYTF. DNA of the CDR3: TGTGCCAGCAGTGAAGGGACAACTAACTATGGCTACACCTTC.